Below, 5 T cell receptor beta chains from the same sample are listed, as sequenced in a study of OX40 agonist ivuxolimab in advanced cancers. Receptor amplification or capture employed the immunoSEQ multiplex PCR assay. The table was pulled from immuneACCESS by TCRdb, which kept in-frame rearrangements only. Such tables lose some clones; where checked, under half of the loss comes from unresolved V genes, and the rest has no known cause. For this sample the table gives 65,000 or so clones, of which nearly 95% were detected only once. Jointly, the top ten make up roughly 12% of the sample. Sequencing was performed on CD4+ or CD8+ T cells sorted from blood, taken in a trial of the OX40 agonist ivuxolimab. The receptors were gathered from an adult with an advanced solid tumor such as melanoma, head and neck, liver or kidney cancer.

The chain is built from TRBV4-1 and TRBJ1-1, with TRBD1 as a possible D gene (5 bases). The V gene lost 0 bases and the J gene lost 0 bases, with 11 bases spanning the gap. The CDR3 is 16 residues long. Germline-derived CDR1 and CDR2 are MGHRA and YSYEKL. The CDR3 DNA sequence: TGCGCCAGCAGCCAAGAGAGGGCAGGGATGAACACTGAAGCTTTCTTT. As protein: CASSQERAGMNTEAFF.

The rearrangement joins TRBV4-3 to TRBJ1-1; no reliable D call. This CDR3 region has 16 residues. V dropped 0 bases and J dropped 0 bases, with 11 bases sitting between them. Germline CDR1 reads LGHNA; CDR2 reads YSLEER. The CDR3 is CASSQDGNRLNTEAFF. The CDR3 bases are TGCGCCAGCAGCCAAGATGGGAACAGACTGAACACTGAAGCTTTCTTT.

The chain couples TRBV27 to TRBJ2-2; D remains unclear. The CDR3 has 14 amino acids. The V gene lost 2 bases and the J gene lost 5 bases, with 9 bases spanning the gap. CDR1 MNHEY and CDR2 SMNVEV come from the germline V gene (reference sequence). The CDR3 here is CASSLLGATGELFF. Here the CDR3 DNA reads TGTGCCAGCAGTTTACTCGGTGCGACCGGGGAGCTGTTTTTT.

The chain combines TRBV11-2 with TRBJ2-3; 13 positions agree with TRBD2. The length of the CDR3 is 17 residues. V lost 4 bases and J lost 4; bases outside the gene matches: 8. Germline lookup yields CDR1 SGHAT and CDR2 FQNNGV. In DNA form, the CDR3 reads TGTGCCAGCAGCTCCGATCAACTAGCGGGAGGGGCAGATACGCAGTATTTT. This codes for CASSSDQLAGGADTQYF.

This chain joins TRBV5-1 and TRBJ2-1, with D possibly TRBD2 on 5 matching bases. CDR1 is SGHRS and CDR2 is YFSETQ in the germline V gene. V lost 3 bases to trimming and J lost 4 bases, with 11 bases between them. The CDR3 sequence is 14 residues long. CDR3 residues: CASSSGTRYNEQFF. CDR3 DNA: TGCGCCAGCAGCTCGGGTACTAGGTACAATGAGCAGTTCTTC.